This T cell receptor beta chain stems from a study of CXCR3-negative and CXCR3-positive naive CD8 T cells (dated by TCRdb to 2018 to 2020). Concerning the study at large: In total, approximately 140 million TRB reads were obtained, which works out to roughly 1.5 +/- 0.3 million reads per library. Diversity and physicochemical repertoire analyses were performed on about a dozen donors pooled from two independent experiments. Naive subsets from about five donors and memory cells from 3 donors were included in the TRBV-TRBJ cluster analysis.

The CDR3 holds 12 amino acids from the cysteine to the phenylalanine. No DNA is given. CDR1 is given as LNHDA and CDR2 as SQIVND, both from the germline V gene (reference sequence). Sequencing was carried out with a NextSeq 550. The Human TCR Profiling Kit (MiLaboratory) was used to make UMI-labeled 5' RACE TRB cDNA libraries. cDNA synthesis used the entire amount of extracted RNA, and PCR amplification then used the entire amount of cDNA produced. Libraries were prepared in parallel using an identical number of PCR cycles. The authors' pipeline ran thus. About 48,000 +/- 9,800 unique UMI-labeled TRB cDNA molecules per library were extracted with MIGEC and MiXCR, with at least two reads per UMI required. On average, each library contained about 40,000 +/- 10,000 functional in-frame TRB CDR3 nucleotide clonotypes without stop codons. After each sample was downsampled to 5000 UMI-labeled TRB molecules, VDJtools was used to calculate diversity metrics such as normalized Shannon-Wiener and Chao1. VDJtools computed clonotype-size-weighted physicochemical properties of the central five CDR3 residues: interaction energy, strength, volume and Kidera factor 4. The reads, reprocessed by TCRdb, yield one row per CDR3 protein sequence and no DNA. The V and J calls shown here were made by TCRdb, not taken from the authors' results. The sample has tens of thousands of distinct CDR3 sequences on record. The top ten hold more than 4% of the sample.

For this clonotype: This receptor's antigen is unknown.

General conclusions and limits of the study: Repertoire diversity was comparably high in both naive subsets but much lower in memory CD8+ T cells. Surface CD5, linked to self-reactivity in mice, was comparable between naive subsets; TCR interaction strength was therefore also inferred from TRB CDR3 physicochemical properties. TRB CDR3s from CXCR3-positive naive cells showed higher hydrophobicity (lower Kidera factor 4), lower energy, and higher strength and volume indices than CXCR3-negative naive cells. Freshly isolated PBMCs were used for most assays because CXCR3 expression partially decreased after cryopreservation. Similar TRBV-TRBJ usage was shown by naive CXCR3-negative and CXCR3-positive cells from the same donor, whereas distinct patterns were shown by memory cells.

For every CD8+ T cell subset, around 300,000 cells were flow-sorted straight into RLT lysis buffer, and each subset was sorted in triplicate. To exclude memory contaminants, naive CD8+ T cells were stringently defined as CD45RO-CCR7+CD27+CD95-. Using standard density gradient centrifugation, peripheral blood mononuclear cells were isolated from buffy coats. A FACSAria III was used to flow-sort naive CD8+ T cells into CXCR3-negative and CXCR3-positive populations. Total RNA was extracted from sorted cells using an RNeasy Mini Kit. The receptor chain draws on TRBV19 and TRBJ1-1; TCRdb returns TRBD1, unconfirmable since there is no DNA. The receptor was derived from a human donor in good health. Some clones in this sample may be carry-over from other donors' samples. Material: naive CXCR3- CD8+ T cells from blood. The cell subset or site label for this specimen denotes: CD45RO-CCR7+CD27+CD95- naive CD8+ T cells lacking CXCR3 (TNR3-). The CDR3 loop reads CASSMGPREAFF. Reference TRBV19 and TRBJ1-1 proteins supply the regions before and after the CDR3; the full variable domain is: DGGITQSPKYLFRKEGQNVTLSCEQNLNHDAMYWYRQDPGQGLRLIYYSQIVNDFQKGDIAEGYSVSREKKESFPLTVTSAQKNPTAFYLCASSMGPREAFFGQGTRLTVV.